Below are 11 T cell receptor beta chains sequenced from a single sample in a study of blood T cell repertoires in COVID-19. TCRdb's table, derived via immunoSEQ multiplex PCR, lists solely in-frame clones and lacks some. This repertoire shows just under 350,000 clones, 80% to 90% found once; its top ten account for just under 3%. The sequenced sample was peripheral blood. The receptors come from a man aged 25 to 40 with active or convalescent COVID-19.

The V gene is TRBV5-1, the J gene TRBJ2-5, with D possibly matching TRBD2 (5 bases). This CDR3 has 15 residues. In germline, CDR1 is SGHRS, CDR2 YFSETQ. V lost 0 bases, J lost 2 bases, and 11 bases lay in between. In DNA, the CDR3 is TGCGCCAGCAGCTTGGAGGCTAGCTTTCAAGAGACCCAGTACTTC. It is translated as CASSLEASFQETQYF.

J is TRBJ1-2 and V is TRBV6-5, with D unresolved. This CDR3 spans 14 amino acids. Germline-derived CDR1 and CDR2 are MNHEY and SVGAGI. Trimming removed 6 bases at V and 8 bases at J, with 19 bases between. The chain's CDR3 is CASSSLSTPRGYTF. CDR3 in DNA: TGTGCCAGCAGCTCCCTGAGTACGCCTAGAGGCTACACCTTC.

This clone appeared once. CDR3 region: CATSDAGYTEAFF. Here the CDR3 DNA reads TGTGCCACCAGTGATGCGGGGTACACTGAAGCTTTCTTT. The V call is TRBV24-1, the J call TRBJ1-1; no clear D gene. The CDR3 runs to 13 residues. Germline lookup yields CDR1 KGHDR and CDR2 SFDVKD. V was clipped by 3 bases and J by 3 bases, with 7 bases between them.

For the CDR3, the DNA is TGTGCCAGCAGCTTCGGGTCGCCGGCGTACGAGCAGTACTTC. Protein: CASSFGSPAYEQYF. This rearrangement joins TRBV11-3 to TRBJ2-7; unclear D gene. The length of the CDR3 is 14 residues. Germline assignment: CDR1 SGHNT and CDR2 YENEEA. Trimming stripped 3 bases from V and 4 bases from J, with 13 bases between. Variable domain in full (rest from reference TRBV11-3 and TRBJ2-7): EAGVVQSPRYKIIEKKQPVAFWCNPISGHNTLYWYLQNLGQGPELLIRYENEEAVDDSQLPKDRFSAERLKGVDSTLKIQPAELGDSAVYLCASSFGSPAYEQYFGPGTRLTVT.

The rearrangement uses TRBV25-1 and TRBJ1-1; no clear D. Trimming shortened V by 3 bases and J by 2 bases, and 13 bases separated the two germline ends. The CDR3 loop spans 15 amino acids. Germline CDR1 is MGHDK and CDR2 is SYGVNS. Written as DNA, the CDR3 is TGTGCCAGCAGTGACCTCGCCACACCCAACACTGAAGCTTTCTTT. It yields the protein CASSDLATPNTEAFF.

The chain recombines TRBV11-1 with TRBJ2-7, with D maybe TRBD1 (6 bases). V dropped 3 bases and J dropped 0 bases, with 9 bases sitting between them. This CDR3 is 14 amino acids long. Looked up from germline, CDR1 is SGHAT and CDR2 is FQDESV (reference sequence). The CDR3 region is CASSFRDTSYEQYF. The CDR3 DNA follows: TGTGCCAGCAGCTTCCGGGACACCTCCTACGAGCAGTACTTC.

This sequence joins TRBV5-4 and TRBJ2-3; 7 nucleotides align to TRBD2. The CDR3 loop spans 17 amino acids. Germline lookup yields CDR1 SGHNT and CDR2 YYREEE (reference sequence). With 4 bases clipped from V and 2 bases from J, the junction kept 13 bases outside the gene matches. The CDR3 spells CASSTATGRGNTDTQYF. The CDR3, as DNA: TGTGCCAGCAGCACGGCTACGGGGCGGGGGAACACAGATACGCAGTATTTT.

CDR3 bases: TGTGCCAGTAGTGTCGGGGACAGGGCCGATACGCAGTATTTT. This codes for CASSVGDRADTQYF. The chain carries TRBV19 and TRBJ2-3; 9 nucleotides line up with TRBD1. Losses at the gene ends were 5 bases for V and 6 bases for J; bases not matched to a gene: 6. There are 14 residues in the CDR3. Germline CDR1 is LNHDA and CDR2 is SQIVND (reference sequence).

The table lists this clone with a few counts. The V call is TRBV2, the J call TRBJ1-1; 7 bases line up with TRBD1. The germline gives CDR1 SNHLY, CDR2 FYNNEI. The ends lost 9 bases at V and 4 bases at J; junction bases unmatched: 29. This CDR3 has 20 amino acids. The CDR3, as DNA: TGTGCCAGGGTTACAGGGGACCGGCGGGCGGTCCGCTTTGAAATCACTGAAGCTTTCTTT. This codes for CARVTGDRRAVRFEITEAFF.

The V and J genes are TRBV5-1 and TRBJ2-2; 9 nucleotides align to TRBD2. The V gene's germline CDR1 is SGHRS and CDR2 YFSETQ. The CDR3 is 16 residues long. V lost 0 bases and J lost 8; bases outside the gene matches: 8. CDR3 loop: CASSLAVSGSGGELFF. In DNA, the CDR3 is TGCGCCAGCAGCTTGGCGGTTAGCGGGAGCGGTGGGGAGCTGTTTTTT.

This chain links TRBV6-2 or TRBV6-3 with TRBJ2-7, with a tentative D call TRBD1 (7 bases). The CDR3 covers 15 residues. Trimming stripped 3 bases from V and 7 bases from J, with 19 bases between. In germline, CDR1 is MNHEY, CDR2 SVGEGT. The CDR3 is CASSYAGRQGGEQYF. The DNA of the CDR3 is TGTGCCAGCAGTTATGCGGGGAGACAGGGCGGAGAGCAGTACTTC.